These T cell receptor beta chains were read from a single sample in a study of Graves' ophthalmopathy and Graves' hyperthyroidism. TCRdb used MiXCR to reprocess the multiplex PCR reads, holding one entry per CDR3 protein. The sample holds about 500,000 distinct CDR3 sequences; approximately 15% are singletons and the top ten take approximately 9.8%. The specimen sequenced was blood. The receptors come from a young woman with Graves' ophthalmopathy. Both conserved end residues are part of each CDR3. Fields, in order: CDR3 length, clone size, V gene, D gene, J gene, CDR3 protein, CDR3 DNA. D genes are given only for firm matches. For some rows the clone size is stated as once, few or many, or as a class when expanded; others skip it.

len: 14
abundance: many
v_gene: TRBV27
d_gene: TRBD1
j_gene: TRBJ2-7
CDR3aa: CASSTTGGHYEQYF
CDR3nt: TGTGCCAGCAGCACGACAGGGGGCCACTACGAGCAGTACTTC

len: 16
abundance: many
v_gene: TRBV28
d_gene: -
j_gene: TRBJ1-3
CDR3aa: CASTTWASGSGNTIYF
CDR3nt: TGTGCCAGCACCACGTGGGCGTCGGGCTCTGGAAACACCATATATTTT

len: 14
abundance: -
v_gene: TRBV4-1
d_gene: -
j_gene: TRBJ2-5
CDR3aa: CASSQGDGGETQYF
CDR3nt: TGCGCCAGCAGCCAAGGGGACGGCGGAGAGACCCAGTACTTC

len: 16
abundance: many
v_gene: TRBV6-5
d_gene: TRBD2
j_gene: TRBJ2-7
CDR3aa: CASSYAGGLPTYEQYF
CDR3nt: TGTGCCAGCAGTTACGCGGGGGGGCTACCAACCTACGAGCAGTACTTC

len: 17
abundance: many
v_gene: TRBV12-3/TRBV12-4
d_gene: -
j_gene: TRBJ1-5
CDR3aa: CASSLGAASYSNQPQHF
CDR3nt: TGTGCCAGCAGTTTAGGGGCAGCATCTTATAGCAATCAGCCCCAGCATTTT

len: 15
abundance: few
v_gene: TRBV7-9
d_gene: -
j_gene: TRBJ2-5
CDR3aa: CASTPERTHQETQYF
CDR3nt: TGTGCCAGCACCCCTGAAAGGACACACCAAGAGACCCAGTACTTC

len: 14
abundance: many
v_gene: TRBV2
d_gene: -
j_gene: TRBJ1-2
CDR3aa: CASSEDSGLYGYTF
CDR3nt: TGTGCCAGCAGTGAGGACAGCGGACTCTATGGCTACACCTTC

len: 14
abundance: many
v_gene: TRBV12-3/TRBV12-4
d_gene: -
j_gene: TRBJ2-2
CDR3aa: CASSFIVQGGELFF
CDR3nt: TGTGCCAGCAGTTTTATCGTCCAGGGCGGGGAGCTGTTTTTT

len: 12
abundance: many
v_gene: TRBV24-1
d_gene: -
j_gene: TRBJ2-2
CDR3aa: CATSDLVGELFF
CDR3nt: TGTGCCACCAGTGATCTCGTCGGGGAGCTGTTTTTT

len: 15
abundance: -
v_gene: TRBV29-1
d_gene: -
j_gene: TRBJ2-7
CDR3aa: CSVIGGGGSFFEQYF
CDR3nt: TGCAGCGTTATCGGGGGCGGGGGAAGCTTCTTCGAGCAGTACTTC

len: 13
abundance: many
v_gene: TRBV12-3/TRBV12-4
d_gene: -
j_gene: TRBJ1-2
CDR3aa: CASSPGPNYGYTF
CDR3nt: TGTGCCAGCAGCCCAGGACCTAACTATGGCTACACCTTC